This T cell receptor (beta chain) stems from a study of response to subunit inactivated influenza vaccine. The V end was cut by 2 bases, the J end by 6 bases, with 14 bases between. The CDR3 spans 14 residues. Per the germline V gene, CDR1 is SGHDT and CDR2 is YYEEEE. From the RT-PCR reads, TCRdb called clonotypes with MiXCR, one entry per CDR3 protein. Of about half a million distinct CDR3 sequences listed, about 25% are singletons. Findings and limits, study-wide: It was the authors' suggestion that each seasonal influenza vaccination recruits few new T cells.

About this clonotype itself: Its antigen is not identified.

The sequenced sample was CD4+ T cells sorted from PBMCs, obtained around 5 days after vaccination. The receptor was isolated from a man aged 50 or older who received an inactivated influenza vaccine. V gene TRBV5-6 combines with J gene TRBJ1-2; tentatively, D is TRBD1 (5 bases). The CDR3 DNA sequence: TGTGCCAGCAGCTTCAACAGGCAGGCGAATGGCTACACCTTC. Translating it yields CASSFNRQANGYTF.